This T cell receptor beta chain stems from a study of cytomegalovirus exposure and HLA in healthy donors. Study information: An earlier analysis found 117 million unique TCR beta sequences from approximately 190 million T cells.

About this clone: The antigen remains undetermined.

The germline V and J ends were trimmed by 1 base and 12 bases, with 15 bases remaining between them. This CDR3 is 13 amino acids long. CDR1 is SEHNR, CDR2 FQNEAQ, per germline (reference sequence). Study conclusions and caveats: Accounts indicate the classifier identified cytomegalovirus status with strong specificity and sensitivity. Through in vitro validation, a few CMV-associated chains were shown to be specific for CMV antigens. A later look showed TCR association rates differing by HLA locus, highest for DRB1 and lowest for HLA-C.

A multiplex PCR was run with 60 Vbeta primers and 13 Jbeta primers. Sequenced by immunoSEQ multiplex PCR; TCRdb stores in-frame clones only, minus some. The data show under 200,000 clones, approximately 81% seen once. The rearrangement links TRBV7-9 to TRBJ1-1; the D gene is possibly TRBD1 (6 bases). The sequence was collected from a man in his fifties or sixties in good health and CMV-seropositive. Sample: PBMCs. The CDR3 region has the DNA TGTGCCAGCAGCTTAGAAGGGGGGGGAACAACTTTCTTT. Translated, it gives CASSLEGGGTTFF.